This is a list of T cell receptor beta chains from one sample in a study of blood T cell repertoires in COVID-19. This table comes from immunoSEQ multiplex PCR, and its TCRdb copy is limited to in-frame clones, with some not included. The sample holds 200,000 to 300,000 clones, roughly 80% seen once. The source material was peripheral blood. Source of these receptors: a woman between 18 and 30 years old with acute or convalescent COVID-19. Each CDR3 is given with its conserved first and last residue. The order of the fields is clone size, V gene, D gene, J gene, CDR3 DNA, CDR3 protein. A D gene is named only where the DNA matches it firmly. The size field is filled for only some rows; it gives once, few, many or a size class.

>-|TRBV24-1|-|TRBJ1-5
TGTGCCACCAGTGCCCTTGAGGGTCAGCCCCAGCATTTT
CATSALEGQPQHF
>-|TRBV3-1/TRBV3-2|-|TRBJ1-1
TGTGCCAGCAGCCAAGATGGTTCAGGGAACGAAGCTTTCTTT
CASSQDGSGNEAFF
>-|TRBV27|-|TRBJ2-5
TGTGCATCCCGGTCGGGGATTCAAGAGACCCAGTACTTC
CASRSGIQETQYF
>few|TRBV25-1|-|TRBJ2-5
TGTGCCAGCAGTCCCAAGGAGGAGACCCAGTACTTC
CASSPKEETQYF
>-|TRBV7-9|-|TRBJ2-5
TGTGCCAGCAGCTTAGGCGTCGCCGGGGAGACCCAGTACTTC
CASSLGVAGETQYF
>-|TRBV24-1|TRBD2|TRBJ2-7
TGTGCCACCAGTGATTGGCGGGAGGGTACCGAGCAGTACTTC
CATSDWREGTEQYF
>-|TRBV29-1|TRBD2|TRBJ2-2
TGCAGCGGAGCGGGAGACTACACCGGGGAGCTGTTTTTT
CSGAGDYTGELFF
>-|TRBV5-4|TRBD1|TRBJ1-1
TGTGCCAGCAGCTTGGGTGGGGCAGGGGGCGCCGACACTGAAGCTTTCTTT
CASSLGGAGGADTEAFF
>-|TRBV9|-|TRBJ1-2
TGTGCCAGCAGCGTAGGAGGTAGCTACACCTTC
CASSVGGSYTF
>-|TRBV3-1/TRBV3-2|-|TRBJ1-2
TGTGCCAGCAGCACAGAGCCGATAACGTGGTATGGCTACACCTTC
CASSTEPITWYGYTF
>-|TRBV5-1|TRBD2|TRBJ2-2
TGCGCCAGCAGCACCATACTAGCGGGGCTGAACACCGGGGAGCTGTTTTTT
CASSTILAGLNTGELFF
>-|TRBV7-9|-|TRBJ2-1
TGTGCCAGCAGCTTAGCTATCCCCTACAATGAGCAGTTCTTC
CASSLAIPYNEQFF
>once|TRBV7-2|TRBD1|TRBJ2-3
TGTGCCAGCAGCCCGGGACAGGGGGGAGATACGCAGTATTTT
CASSPGQGGDTQYF
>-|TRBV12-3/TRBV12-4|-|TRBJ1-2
TGTGCCAGCAGTTTCGGCGGAGATTATGGCTACACCTTC
CASSFGGDYGYTF
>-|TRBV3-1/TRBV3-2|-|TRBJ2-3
TGTGCCAGCAGCCAAGGTGCAAGGGCTAGCTGGGACACAGATACGCAGTATTTT
CASSQGARASWDTDTQYF
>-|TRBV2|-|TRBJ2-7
TGTGCCAGCCACCGGGACACAGCCTACGAGCAGTACTTC
CASHRDTAYEQYF
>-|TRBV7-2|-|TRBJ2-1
TGTGCCAGCAGCTTTAGTGGGAGCGGTACGTACAATGAGCAGTTCTTC
CASSFSGSGTYNEQFF
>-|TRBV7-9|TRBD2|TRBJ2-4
TGTGCCAGCAGCCCCGGCAGTCCGGGACTAGTCCGCTTC
CASSPGSPGLVRF
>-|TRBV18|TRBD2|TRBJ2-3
TGTGCCAGCTCTCGGGGGGACTCGGGTACAGATACGCAGTATTTT
CASSRGDSGTDTQYF
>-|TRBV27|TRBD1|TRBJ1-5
TGTGCCAGCAGTTTATCTGGGACAGGATACAATCAGCCCCAGCATTTT
CASSLSGTGYNQPQHF
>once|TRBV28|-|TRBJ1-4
TGTGCCAGCAGTTTAGGTAGCCAGGGGCAAGAAAAACTGTTTTTT
CASSLGSQGQEKLFF
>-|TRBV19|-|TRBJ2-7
TGTGCCAGTAGCTTCGGTAGCTCCTACGAGCAGTACTTC
CASSFGSSYEQYF
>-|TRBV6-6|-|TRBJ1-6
TGTGCCAGCAGTTACCGGGGAATGGGGAATAATTCACCCCTCCACTTT
CASSYRGMGNNSPLHF
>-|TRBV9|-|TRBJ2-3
TGTGCCAGCAGCGTAGGCCTAGCTAGCTCAGATACGCAGTATTTT
CASSVGLASSDTQYF
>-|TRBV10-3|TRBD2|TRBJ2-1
TGTGCCATCAGTGAAAGGGGGACTAGCGGGACGCATGGGCAGTTCTTC
CAISERGTSGTHGQFF
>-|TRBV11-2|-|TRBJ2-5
TGTGCCAGCAGCTTAGGCGGGACCCAAGAGACCCAGTACTTC
CASSLGGTQETQYF
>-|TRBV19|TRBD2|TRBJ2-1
TGTGCCAGTAGACTAGCGGGAGCCGGATACAATGAGCAGTTCTTC
CASRLAGAGYNEQFF
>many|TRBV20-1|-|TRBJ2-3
TGCAGTGCTAGTAGATTGGGGCATGGGGATACGCAGTATTTT
CSASRLGHGDTQYF
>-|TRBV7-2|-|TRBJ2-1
TGTGCCAGCAGCTTACAGGGGGGCAATGAGCAGTTCTTC
CASSLQGGNEQFF
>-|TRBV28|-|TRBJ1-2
TGTGCCAGCAGTTCCTCTAACTATGGCTACACCTTC
CASSSSNYGYTF
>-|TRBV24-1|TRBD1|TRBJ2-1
TGTGCCACCAGTGATCGGACAGGGGTAAGCGAGCAGTTCTTC
CATSDRTGVSEQFF
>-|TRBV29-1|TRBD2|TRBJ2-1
TGCAGCGGGAGCGGGGGTTACTACAATGAGCAGTTCTTC
CSGSGGYYNEQFF
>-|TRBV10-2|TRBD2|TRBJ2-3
TGCGCCAGCAGTACTAGCGGGAACTCAGATACGCAGTATTTT
CASSTSGNSDTQYF
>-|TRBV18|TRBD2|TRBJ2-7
TGTGCCAGCTCACCAAGCTTAGCGGGAGTTAACGAGCAGTACTTC
CASSPSLAGVNEQYF
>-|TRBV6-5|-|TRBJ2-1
TGTGCCAGCAGTTACTCCTCCAATGAGCAGTTCTTC
CASSYSSNEQFF
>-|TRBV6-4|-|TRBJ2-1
TGTGCCAGCAGTGACTCTGCGGAAAACAATGAGCAGTTCTTC
CASSDSAENNEQFF
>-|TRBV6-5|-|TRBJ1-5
TGTGCCAGCAGAATAACAATTATCAGCAATCAGCCCCAGCATTTT
CASRITIISNQPQHF
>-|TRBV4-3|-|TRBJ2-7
TGCGCCAGCAGCCAAGGCTCCTACGGGGCCTACGAGCAGTACTTC
CASSQGSYGAYEQYF
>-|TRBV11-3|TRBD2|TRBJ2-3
TGTGCCAGCAGCCCGGGACTAGCGACAGATACGCAGTATTTT
CASSPGLATDTQYF
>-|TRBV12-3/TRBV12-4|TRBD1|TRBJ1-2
TGTGCCAGCAGTACGGACAGGTTTAGTGGCTACACCTTC
CASSTDRFSGYTF